This is a list of T cell receptor beta chains from one sample in a study of beta chain features in type 1 diabetes. Measured with immunoSEQ multiplex PCR; TCRdb has only the in-frame clones, and not every one. The table includes some 500,000 clones, over 9.5% detected once. Source material: naive CD4+ T cells from blood. The receptors derive from a woman aged 18-29 years in good health. Both conserved end residues are part of each CDR3. A D gene is named only where the DNA matches it firmly. Where a row states a size, it is once, few, many or the class of an expanded clone; other rows omit it.

>TRBV21-1|-|few|TRBJ2-7
CASSKGPTGCEQYF
TGTGCCAGCAGCAAAGGGCCGACAGGCTGCGAGCAGTACTTC
>TRBV14|TRBD2|many|TRBJ2-3
CASSPQRGSTDTQYF
TGTGCCAGCAGTCCCCAGCGGGGGAGCACAGATACGCAGTATTTT
>TRBV29-1|TRBD1|-|TRBJ2-3
CSVERWTGGTDTQYF
TGCAGCGTTGAACGCTGGACAGGGGGCACAGATACGCAGTATTTT
>TRBV7-3|-|few|TRBJ2-6
CASSPTSSRGANVLTF
TGTGCCAGCAGCCCAACATCCTCTAGAGGGGCCAACGTCCTGACTTTC
>TRBV7-2|TRBD1|few|TRBJ1-4
CASSPRGGTNEKLFF
TGTGCCAGCAGCCCCCGAGGGGGCACTAATGAAAAACTGTTTTTT
>TRBV25-1|-|-|TRBJ2-5
CASSFPGLGETQYF
TGTGCCAGCAGCTTTCCGGGACTGGGGGAGACCCAGTACTTC
>TRBV5-1|-|-|TRBJ1-2
CASSLRWDTYGYTF
TGCGCCAGCAGCTTGAGGTGGGACACCTATGGCTACACCTTC
>TRBV25-1|-|once|TRBJ1-6
CASSEVGGLNSPLHF
TGTGCCAGCAGTGAAGTAGGGGGATTGAATTCACCCCTCCACTTT
>TRBV7-2|-|-|TRBJ2-2
CASLPGSRLLTGELFF
TGTGCCAGCCTCCCCGGTTCGCGCCTACTCACCGGGGAGCTGTTTTTT
>TRBV7-9|-|few|TRBJ1-1
CASDPNTEAFF
TGTGCCAGCGATCCAAACACTGAAGCTTTCTTT
>TRBV30|TRBD1|few|TRBJ1-3
CAWSVQGGNTIYF
TGTGCCTGGAGTGTACAGGGGGGAAACACCATATATTTT
>TRBV7-9|TRBD1|-|TRBJ2-5
CASTLIGGQVTQYF
TGTGCCAGCACCCTAATAGGGGGCCAGGTGACCCAGTACTTC
>TRBV7-2|-|few|TRBJ1-5
CASSLTGLWGNQPQHF
TGTGCCAGCAGCCTTACAGGCCTTTGGGGCAATCAGCCCCAGCATTTT
>TRBV11-3|-|-|TRBJ1-1
CASSLGGGAFF
TGTGCCAGCAGCTTAGGCGGGGGAGCTTTCTTT
>TRBV5-1|-|few|TRBJ2-7
CASSLGIGFIYEQYF
TGCGCCAGCAGCTTGGGGATTGGGTTTATCTACGAGCAGTACTTC
>TRBV30|TRBD1|-|TRBJ1-5
CAWRRQGSDNQPQHF
TGTGCCTGGAGAAGACAGGGGTCCGACAATCAGCCCCAGCATTTT
>TRBV7-2|-|few|TRBJ1-5
CASSSRYSNQPQHF
TGTGCCAGCAGCTCCCGTTATAGCAATCAGCCCCAGCATTTT
>TRBV6-6|-|few|TRBJ2-1
CASSYRGSYNEQFF
TGTGCCAGCAGTTACAGGGGCTCCTACAATGAGCAGTTCTTC